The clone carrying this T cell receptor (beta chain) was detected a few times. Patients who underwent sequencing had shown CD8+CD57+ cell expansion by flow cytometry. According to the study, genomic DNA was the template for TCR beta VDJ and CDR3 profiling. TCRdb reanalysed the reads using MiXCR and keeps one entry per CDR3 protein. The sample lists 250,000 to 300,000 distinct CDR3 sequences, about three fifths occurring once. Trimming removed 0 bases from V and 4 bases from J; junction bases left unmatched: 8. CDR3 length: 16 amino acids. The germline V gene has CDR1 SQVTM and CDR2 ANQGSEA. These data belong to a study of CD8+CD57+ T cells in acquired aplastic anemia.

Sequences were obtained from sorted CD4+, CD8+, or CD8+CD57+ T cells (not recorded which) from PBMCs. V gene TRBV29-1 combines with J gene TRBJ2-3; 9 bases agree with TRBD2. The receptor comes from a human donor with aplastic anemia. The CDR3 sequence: CSVEEVGAGGSDTQYF. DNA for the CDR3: TGCAGCGTTGAAGAAGTGGGAGCGGGGGGATCAGATACGCAGTATTTT.